These 16 T cell receptor beta chains share one sample of origin, sequenced in a study of beta chain features in type 1 diabetes. The whole isolated RNA underwent reverse transcription, so sequencing captured expressed TCRB transcripts. Here immunoSEQ multiplex PCR was the method, and the copy in TCRdb shows in-frame clones only, minus some. The top ten hold around 0.02% of the sample, which has about 930,000 clones, roughly a sixth seen once. The sequencing input was naive CD4+ T cells from blood. These receptors all come from a woman aged 18-29 years in good health.

The rearrangement uses TRBV28 and TRBJ2-1; 9 nucleotides align to TRBD2. This CDR3 spans 20 amino acids. CDR1 and CDR2 (germline): MDHEN, SYDVKM. Losses at the gene ends were 3 bases for V and 9 bases for J; bases not matched to a gene: 24. CDR3: CASSFGLYRLAGLETGEQFF. CDR3 bases: TGTGCCAGCAGTTTCGGTCTGTATCGGCTAGCGGGGCTGGAGACGGGTGAGCAGTTCTTC.

This clone came up a few times. J is TRBJ1-1 and V is TRBV4-2, with 7 bases lining up with TRBD1. The germline V gene has CDR1 LGHNA and CDR2 YNFKEQ. V lost 0 bases to trimming and J lost 0 bases; unmatched junction nucleotides: 7. CDR3 size: 17 residues. The CDR3 nucleotides read TGTGCCAGCAGCCAAGATTCGCAGGGGGTCATGAACACTGAAGCTTTCTTT. As protein: CASSQDSQGVMNTEAFF.

This chain connects TRBV7-9 to TRBJ1-1, with 9 positions matching TRBD1. The germline CDR1 and CDR2 sequences are SEHNR and FQNEAQ (reference sequence). Trimming cost V 2 bases and J 3 bases; bases outside gene matches: 4. The CDR3 length is 15 residues. The CDR3 nucleotides are TGTGCCAGCAGCTTAACGACAGGGGGAGACACTGAAGCTTTCTTT. Translated: CASSLTTGGDTEAFF.

This clone was observed a few times. The J gene is TRBJ2-7, the V gene TRBV7-9; D remains unclear. From germline, CDR1 is SEHNR and CDR2 FQNEAQ (reference sequence). The V gene lost 4 bases and the J gene lost 3 bases, with 13 bases spanning the gap. The CDR3 loop spans 14 amino acids. Here the CDR3 DNA reads TGTGCCAGCAGCTCCTGGGGTAGAAACTACGAGCAGTACTTC. Its protein is CASSSWGRNYEQYF.

The V gene is TRBV7-9, the J gene TRBJ2-2; 8 bases align to TRBD2. Germline V lookup: CDR1 SEHNR, CDR2 FQNEAQ (reference sequence). V shed 4 bases, J shed 3 bases, and the junction held 1 base outside the gene matches. The CDR3 length is 14 residues. DNA for the CDR3: TGTGCCAGCAGCTGGGGACTAGACACCGGGGAGCTGTTTTTT. This codes for CASSWGLDTGELFF.

This clone was seen more than once but under ten times. Other DNA sequences in the same sample also yield this CDR3. The chain employs TRBV7-9 and TRBJ1-2; no clear D gene. The CDR3 sequence is 12 residues long. V lost 1 base and J 5 bases, leaving 5 bases between the germline ends. Germline lookup yields CDR1 SEHNR and CDR2 FQNEAQ (reference sequence). CDR3 coding DNA: TGTGCCAGCAGCTTAGTTGGTTATGGCTACACCTTC. It is translated as CASSLVGYGYTF.

V and J are TRBV27 and TRBJ1-3; D gene ambiguous. The CDR3 is made up of 16 amino acids. The germline gives CDR1 MNHEY, CDR2 SMNVEV (reference sequence). V dropped 3 bases and J dropped 3 bases, with 15 bases sitting between them. CDR3 sequence: CASSFYPPAGGNTIYF. The CDR3 DNA sequence: TGTGCCAGCAGTTTCTATCCTCCGGCAGGTGGAAACACCATATATTTT.

The genes are TRBV28 and TRBJ2-7, with D perhaps TRBD1 (5 bases). CDR3 length equals 12 residues. CDR1 and CDR2 (germline): MDHEN, SYDVKM. V lost 6 bases and J lost 2, with 8 bases in between. The CDR3 here is CASRSDTYEQYF. The DNA for the CDR3 is TGTGCCAGCAGATCGGACACCTACGAGCAGTACTTC.

The chain joins TRBV7-9 to TRBJ2-7; D possibly corresponds to TRBD1 (6 bases). Germline V CDR1 and CDR2: SEHNR, FQNEAQ (reference sequence). This CDR3 contains 12 residues. The V end was cut by 3 bases, the J end by 6 bases, with 9 bases between. The chain's CDR3 is CASSFQQGEQYF. DNA of the CDR3: TGTGCCAGCAGCTTTCAACAGGGCGAGCAGTACTTC.

Only a few counts were recorded for this clone. Other DNA variants within this sample encode the same CDR3. The CDR3 spells CASSPREETQYF. The CDR3 DNA reads TGTGCCAGCTCACCACGGGAGGAGACCCAGTACTTC. The J gene is TRBJ2-5, the V gene TRBV18, with D perhaps TRBD2 (5 bases). Trimming left V 1 base short and J 5 bases short, with 5 bases between. The CDR3 has 12 residues. Per the germline V gene, CDR1 is KGHSH and CDR2 is LQKENI. Together with reference TRBV18 and TRBJ2-5, the CDR3 gives the full variable domain: NAGVMQNPRHLVRRRGQEARLRCSPMKGHSHVYWYRQLPEEGLKFMVYLQKENIIDESGMPKERFSAEFPKEGPSILRIQQVVRGDSAAYFCASSPREETQYFGPGTRLLVL.

This rearrangement joins TRBV28 to TRBJ2-1; 11 bases map to TRBD2. V gave up 6 bases and J gave up 6 bases; unmatched junction bases: 7. This CDR3 has 15 amino acids. Per germline, CDR1 MDHEN and CDR2 SYDVKM. The CDR3 loop is CASRQLAGAFNEQFF. The CDR3 DNA is TGTGCCAGCAGGCAACTAGCGGGAGCCTTCAATGAGCAGTTCTTC.

The rearrangement links TRBV7-2 to TRBJ2-3; D perhaps matches TRBD1 (5 bases). Deletions cut 2 bases from V and 5 bases from J, with 11 bases between. Germline loops: CDR1 SGHTA, CDR2 FQGNSA. This CDR3 contains 14 residues. The CDR3: CASSLIQGLDTQYF. The CDR3 coding sequence is TGTGCCAGCAGCTTAATTCAGGGTCTAGATACGCAGTATTTT.

This clone was seen more than once but under ten times. The chain is built from TRBV2 and TRBJ1-1, with D hard to call. V lost 3 bases, J lost 3 bases, and 5 bases lay in between. Per germline, CDR1 SNHLY and CDR2 FYNNEI. The CDR3 consists of 12 residues. CDR3 protein: CASSEGDTEAFF. Written as DNA, the CDR3 is TGTGCCAGCAGTGAGGGTGACACTGAAGCTTTCTTT.

The chain uses TRBV19 and TRBJ2-5; 9 bases map to TRBD2. This CDR3 has 15 amino acids. Per the germline V gene, CDR1 is LNHDA and CDR2 is SQIVND (reference sequence). The V and J ends lost 3 bases and 5 bases, in that order; junction bases with no gene match: 7. The CDR3 loop reads CASSIQPSGKETQYF. In nucleotides, the CDR3 is TGTGCCAGTAGTATTCAGCCTAGCGGGAAGGAGACCCAGTACTTC.

This clone has only a few counts. J is TRBJ2-4 and V is TRBV4-1; 8 nucleotides match TRBD2. Looked up from germline, CDR1 is MGHRA and CDR2 is YSYEKL. This CDR3 is 19 amino acids long. J lost 1 base, V lost 0 bases, and 11 bases had no gene match. The CDR3 is CASSQDRWQREIAKNIQYF. CDR3 in DNA: TGCGCCAGCAGCCAAGATAGGTGGCAGCGGGAGATCGCCAAAAACATTCAGTACTTC.

This clone was seen a few times. CDR3 coding DNA: TGTGCCAGCTCACCATCCGGAAGACTAGCGGGAGTACGAGAGACCCAGTACTTC. It is translated as CASSPSGRLAGVRETQYF. The V gene is TRBV18, the J gene TRBJ2-5, with 12 bases fitting TRBD2. Germline V gives CDR1 KGHSH, CDR2 LQKENI. V was clipped by 2 bases and J by 4 bases; unmatched bases: 11. This CDR3 is 18 amino acids long.